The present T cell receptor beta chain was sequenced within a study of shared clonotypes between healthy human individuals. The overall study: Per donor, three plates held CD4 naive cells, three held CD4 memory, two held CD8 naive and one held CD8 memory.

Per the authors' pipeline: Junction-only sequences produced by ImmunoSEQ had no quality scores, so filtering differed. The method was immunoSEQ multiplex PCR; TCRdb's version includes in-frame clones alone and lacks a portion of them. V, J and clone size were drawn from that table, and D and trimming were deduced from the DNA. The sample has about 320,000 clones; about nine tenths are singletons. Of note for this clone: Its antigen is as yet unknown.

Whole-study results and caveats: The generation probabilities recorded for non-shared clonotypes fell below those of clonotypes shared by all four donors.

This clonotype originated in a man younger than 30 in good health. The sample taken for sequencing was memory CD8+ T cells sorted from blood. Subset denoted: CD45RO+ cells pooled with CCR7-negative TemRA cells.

The CDR3 is CASSSGPSYEQYF. CDR3 in DNA: TGTGCCAGCAGCTCCGGACCGTCCTACGAGCAGTACTTC. The J gene is TRBJ2-7, the V gene TRBV7-9; the D is unclear. Per germline, CDR1 SEHNR and CDR2 FQNEAQ (reference sequence). V dropped 4 bases and J dropped 1 base, with 8 bases sitting between them. The CDR3 runs 13 residues. The full variable domain, completed using reference TRBV7-9 and TRBJ2-7, is DTGVSQNPRHKITKRGQNVTFRCDPISEHNRLYWYRQTLGQGPEFLTYFQNEAQLEKSRLLSDRFSAERPKGSFSTLEIQRTEQGDSAMYLCASSSGPSYEQYFGPGTRLTVT.